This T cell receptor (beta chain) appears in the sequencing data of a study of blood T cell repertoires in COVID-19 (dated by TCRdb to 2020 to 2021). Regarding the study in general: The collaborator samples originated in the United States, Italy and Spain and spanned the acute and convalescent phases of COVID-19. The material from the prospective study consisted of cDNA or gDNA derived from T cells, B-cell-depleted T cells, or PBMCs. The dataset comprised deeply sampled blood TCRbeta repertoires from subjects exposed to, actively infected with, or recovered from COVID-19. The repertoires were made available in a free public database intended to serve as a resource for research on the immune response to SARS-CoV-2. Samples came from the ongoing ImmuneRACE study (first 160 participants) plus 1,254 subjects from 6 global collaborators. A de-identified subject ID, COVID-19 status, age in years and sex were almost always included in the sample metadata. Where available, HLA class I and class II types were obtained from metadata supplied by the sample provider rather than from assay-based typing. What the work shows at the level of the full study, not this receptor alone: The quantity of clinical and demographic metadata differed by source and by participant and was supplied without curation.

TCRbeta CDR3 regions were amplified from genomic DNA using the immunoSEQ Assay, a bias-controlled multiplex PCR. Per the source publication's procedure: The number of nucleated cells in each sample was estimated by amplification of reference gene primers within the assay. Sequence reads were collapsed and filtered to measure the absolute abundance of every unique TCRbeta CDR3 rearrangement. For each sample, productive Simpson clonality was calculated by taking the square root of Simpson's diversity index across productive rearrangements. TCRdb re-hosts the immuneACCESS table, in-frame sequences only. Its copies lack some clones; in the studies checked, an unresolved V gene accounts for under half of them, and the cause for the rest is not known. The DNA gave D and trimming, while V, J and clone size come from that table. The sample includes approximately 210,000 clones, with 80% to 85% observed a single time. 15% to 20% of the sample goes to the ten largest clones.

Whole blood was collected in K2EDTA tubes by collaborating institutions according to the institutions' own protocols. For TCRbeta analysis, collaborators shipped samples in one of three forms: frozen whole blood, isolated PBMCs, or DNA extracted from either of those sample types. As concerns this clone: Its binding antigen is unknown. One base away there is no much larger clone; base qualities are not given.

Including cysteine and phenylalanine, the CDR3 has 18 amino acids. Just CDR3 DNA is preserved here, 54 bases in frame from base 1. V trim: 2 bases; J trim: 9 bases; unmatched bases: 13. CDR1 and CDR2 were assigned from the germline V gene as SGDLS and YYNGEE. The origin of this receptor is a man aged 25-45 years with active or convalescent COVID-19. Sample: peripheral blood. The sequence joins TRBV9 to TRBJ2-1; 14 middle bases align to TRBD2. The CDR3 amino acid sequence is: CASSVGTSGRFFYGEQFF. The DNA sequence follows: TGTGCCAGCAGCGTTGGGACTAGCGGGAGATTTTTTTACGGTGAGCAGTTCTTC.